Shown below are 27 T cell receptor beta chains from a single sample sequenced in a study of T cell changes during pregnancy in multiple sclerosis. TCRdb's copy holds only in-frame clones and misses some; the assay was immunoSEQ multiplex PCR. The table includes around 56,000 clones, around 94% detected once. This specimen consisted of CD8+ T cells from peripheral blood mononuclear cells, obtained after pregnancy. The receptors originated from a female donor with multiple sclerosis, enrolled in a pregnancy study.

This clone was seen just once. This sequence joins TRBV4-1 and TRBJ2-3, with D possibly matching TRBD2 (6 bases). CDR3 length: 18 amino acids. Trimming pared 0 bases from V and 2 bases from J, leaving 18 bases between. Germline CDR1 MGHRA, CDR2 YSYEKL. CDR3 bases: TGCGCCAGCAGCCAAGACCCCTCTCTAGCGCAGTACACAGATACGCAGTATTTT. It is translated as CASSQDPSLAQYTDTQYF.

This clone has only one observation. The chain uses TRBV27 and TRBJ2-6; unclear D gene. The V gene lost 7 bases and the J gene lost 0 bases, with 4 bases spanning the gap. The CDR3 is 13 amino acids. Germline-derived CDR1 and CDR2 are MNHEY and SMNVEV (reference sequence). The CDR3 here is CASTFSGANVLTF. As DNA, the CDR3 is TGTGCCAGCACCTTCTCTGGGGCCAACGTCCTGACTTTC.

The chain has TRBV6-5 and TRBJ2-3; 9 nucleotides line up with TRBD2. The CDR3 is 15 amino acids. Germline assignment: CDR1 MNHEY and CDR2 SVGAGI. J lost 2 bases, V lost 8 bases, and 8 bases had no gene match. The CDR3 nucleotides read TGTGCCAGCGCTCCAGCGGGAGGCCTCACAGATACGCAGTATTTT. Protein sequence: CASAPAGGLTDTQYF.

The chain uses TRBV5-1 and TRBJ2-5; D perhaps matches TRBD1 (5 bases). The CDR3 runs to 14 residues. The V gene lost 3 bases and the J gene lost 1 base, with 10 bases spanning the gap. Germline V CDR1 and CDR2: SGHRS, YFSETQ. CDR3 region: CASSSLDSQETQYF. The CDR3 coding sequence is TGCGCCAGCAGCTCCTTAGACAGCCAAGAGACCCAGTACTTC.

The chain joins TRBV27 to TRBJ2-7; the match to TRBD2 covers 10 bases. The length of the CDR3 is 14 residues. J was trimmed by 0 bases and V by 8 bases; bases with no gene match: 4. From germline, CDR1 is MNHEY and CDR2 SMNVEV (reference sequence). The CDR3 region has the DNA TGTGCCAGCTCCCTAGCGGGGGTCTCCTACGAGCAGTACTTC. The encoded protein is CASSLAGVSYEQYF.

The J gene is TRBJ1-1, the V gene TRBV30, with D perhaps matching TRBD1 (5 bases). V lost 0 bases, J lost 3 bases, and 11 bases lay in between. The germline CDR1 and CDR2 sequences are GTSNPN and SVGIG (reference sequence). The CDR3 extends over 14 amino acids. In nucleotides, the CDR3 is TGTGCCTGGAGTGTAGGGGTAGGGGACACTGAAGCTTTCTTT. Its protein product is CAWSVGVGDTEAFF.

A remark on this clone: Germline is not matched at one junction end, which may reflect a read error. This chain uses TRBV7-9 with TRBJ2-1, with 7 bases matching TRBD2. The CDR3 consists of 12 residues. Germline CDR1 is SEHNR and CDR2 is FQNEAQ (reference sequence). CDR3 coding DNA: TGTGCCAGCAGCCAAGGGACTACTGAGCTGTTCTTC. Protein product: CASSQGTTELFF.

The V call is TRBV6-6, the J call TRBJ2-7, with D possibly matching TRBD1 (9 bases). V was pared by 4 bases and J by 3 bases, with 13 bases between. From germline, CDR1 is MNHNY and CDR2 SVGAGI (reference sequence). This CDR3 region has 14 residues. The CDR3 DNA reads TGTGCCAGCAGTTTAGCGGGACAGGGCTACGAGCAGTACTTC. Its translation is CASSLAGQGYEQYF.

V and J are TRBV28 and TRBJ1-2, with 9 bases matching TRBD1. The CDR3 is 14 residues long. The germline V gene has CDR1 MDHEN and CDR2 SYDVKM. V trimming: 6 bases; J trimming: 5 bases; junction bases outside the gene matches: 7. The CDR3 sequence is CASRGDRVRYGYTF. In DNA, the CDR3 is TGTGCCAGCAGGGGGGACAGGGTTAGATATGGCTACACCTTC.

Comment on this clone: The junction departs from germline at one end; a sequencing error may be responsible. V is TRBV30 and J is TRBJ1-2; maybe TRBD1 (6 bases). Germline V lookup: CDR1 GTSNPN, CDR2 SVGIG (reference sequence). The CDR3 length is 14 residues. CDR3 residues: CACLLTTGNYGYAF. The CDR3 bases are TGTGCCTGCCTACTTACCACAGGGAACTATGGCTACGCCTTC.

The rearrangement uses TRBV13 and TRBJ2-1; D gene ambiguous. From germline, CDR1 is PRHDT and CDR2 FYEKMQ (reference sequence). The CDR3 contains 14 residues. The V and J ends lost 4 bases and 0 bases respectively, with 7 bases between them. The CDR3 nucleotides read TGTGCCAGCAGCTATACAAGCTCCTACAATGAGCAGTTCTTC. It codes for CASSYTSSYNEQFF.

This chain connects TRBV29-1 to TRBJ2-3; D call uncertain. Germline V gene data show CDR1 as SQVTM and CDR2 as ANQGSEA. CDR3 length equals 13 residues. Trimming left V 5 bases short and J 8 bases short, with 17 bases between. Here the CDR3 reads CSVLHTIEVTQYF. The CDR3 DNA follows: TGCAGCGTTTTACACACAATTGAAGTTACGCAGTATTTT.

The chain combines TRBV19 with TRBJ2-7; maybe TRBD2 (5 bases). CDR3 length: 13 residues. Germline CDR1 reads LNHDA; CDR2 reads SQIVND (reference sequence). Trimming pared 7 bases from V and 1 base from J, leaving 11 bases between. CDR3 residues: CASNLGGSYEQYF. The CDR3 coding sequence is TGTGCCAGTAACCTCGGAGGATCCTACGAGCAGTACTTC.

J is TRBJ2-2 and V is TRBV4-1; 8 nucleotides line up with TRBD2. The germline gives CDR1 MGHRA, CDR2 YSYEKL. The CDR3 consists of 16 residues. With 4 bases clipped from V and 0 bases from J, the junction kept 4 bases outside the gene matches. The CDR3 coding sequence is TGCGCCAGCAGCCCACTAGCGGCCGCGAACACCGGGGAGCTGTTTTTT. Translating it yields CASSPLAAANTGELFF.

The CDR3 sequence: CASLRTGMVYEQYF. The CDR3 DNA sequence: TGTGCCAGCCTGCGGACAGGGATGGTTTACGAGCAGTACTTC. The rearrangement joins TRBV2 to TRBJ2-7; TRBD1 aligns across 8 bases. The V gene's germline CDR1 is SNHLY and CDR2 FYNNEI. The CDR3 contains 14 residues. V lost 8 bases, J lost 4 bases, and 10 bases stayed unmatched.

The chain uses TRBV19 and TRBJ2-7; 10 nucleotides line up with TRBD2. Germline loops: CDR1 LNHDA, CDR2 SQIVND (reference sequence). V lost 3 bases, J lost 2 bases, and 4 bases stayed unmatched. The CDR3 totals 15 residues. CDR3 in amino acids: CASSMGLAQTYEQYF. The CDR3 DNA follows: TGTGCCAGTAGTATGGGACTAGCGCAAACCTACGAGCAGTACTTC.

The V gene is TRBV6-4, the J gene TRBJ2-1; TRBD2 agrees at 13 bases. The ends lost 6 bases at V and 12 bases at J; junction bases unmatched: 14. Germline V CDR1 and CDR2: MRHNA, SNTAGT. CDR3 length: 16 residues. This CDR3 is CASSLGLAGDLYLQFF. DNA for the CDR3: TGTGCCAGCAGCTTAGGACTAGCGGGAGATCTGTACCTGCAGTTCTTC.

The rearrangement joins TRBV27 to TRBJ1-1; D uncertain. V shed 8 bases and J shed 0 bases, with 16 bases lying between them. This CDR3 spans 15 amino acids. CDR1 is MNHEY and CDR2 is SMNVEV in the germline V gene (reference sequence). CDR3 region: CASGRPHTMNTEAFF. The CDR3 DNA is TGTGCCAGCGGTCGGCCCCACACTATGAACACTGAAGCTTTCTTT.

The rearrangement joins TRBV10-2 to TRBJ2-3; 7 bases are shared with TRBD2. The CDR3 is 15 amino acids. Germline V gene sequence: CDR1 WSHSY, CDR2 SAAADI. Trimming at V came to 5 bases and at J to 2 bases, leaving 7 bases not matched to a gene. The CDR3 spells CASSLAEGITDTQYF. DNA for the CDR3: TGCGCCAGCAGTCTAGCGGAAGGGATCACAGATACGCAGTATTTT.

This clone has only a few counts. This chain uses TRBV7-9 with TRBJ1-1; possible D gene TRBD1, 5 bases. V was trimmed by 5 bases and J by 4 bases, leaving 11 bases between them. This CDR3 comprises 13 residues. The germline V gene encodes CDR1 SEHNR and CDR2 FQNEAQ (reference sequence). CDR3 sequence (DNA): TGTGCCAGCAGCGTCACCGGGGGCACTGAAGCTTTCTTT. Translation: CASSVTGGTEAFF. Using reference TRBV7-9 and TRBJ1-1 for the parts outside the CDR3, the full variable domain is DTGVSQNPRHKITKRGQNVTFRCDPISEHNRLYWYRQTLGQGPEFLTYFQNEAQLEKSRLLSDRFSAERPKGSFSTLEIQRTEQGDSAMYLCASSVTGGTEAFFGQGTRLTVV.

The V and J genes are TRBV7-2 and TRBJ1-5; the D is unclear. The V end lost 2 bases, the J end lost 3 bases, and 11 bases lay between the germline ends. Germline V gene sequence: CDR1 SGHTA, CDR2 FQGNSA. CDR3 size: 15 residues. Here the CDR3 reads CASSLNRRLNQPQHF. CDR3 bases: TGTGCCAGCAGCTTAAATCGGCGGCTCAATCAGCCCCAGCATTTT. The full variable domain, with the rest looked up from reference TRBV7-2 and TRBJ1-5, is GAGVSQSPSNKVTEKGKDVELRCDPISGHTALYWYRQSLGQGLEFLIYFQGNSAPDKSGLPSDRFSAERTGGSVSTLTIQRTQQEDSAVYLCASSLNRRLNQPQHFGDGTRLSIL.

The chain recombines TRBV16 with TRBJ1-2, with 7 bases that match TRBD1. The junction had 16 bases not matched to a gene; V was cut back by 5 bases and J by 4 bases. CDR3 length: 17 residues. The germline CDR1 and CDR2 sequences are KGHSY and FQNENV. The CDR3 sequence: CASSSTVRDRGSYGYTF. CDR3 in DNA: TGTGCCAGCAGCTCGACCGTTAGGGACAGAGGATCCTATGGCTACACCTTC.

This CDR3 is CASKVAGNTEAFF. In DNA form, the CDR3 reads TGTGCCAGTAAAGTGGCGGGGAACACTGAAGCTTTCTTT. The chain employs TRBV19 and TRBJ1-1; D is ambiguous. The CDR3 is 13 amino acids. Germline V lookup: CDR1 LNHDA, CDR2 SQIVND (reference sequence). The V end was cut by 7 bases, the J end by 1 base, with 10 bases between.

The chain joins TRBV6-1 to TRBJ1-1; D not certain. This CDR3 has 15 residues. From germline, CDR1 is MNHNS and CDR2 SASEGT. Trimming took off 2 bases at V and 7 bases at J, with 17 bases between the two ends. As DNA, the CDR3 is TGTGCCAGCAGTGAATATGGTTTAAGGCAGGATGAAGCTTTCTTT. As protein: CASSEYGLRQDEAFF.

The rearrangement joins TRBV7-6 to TRBJ2-7; 10 nucleotides agree with TRBD2. Germline CDR1 and CDR2: SGHVS and FNYEAQ. The CDR3 is 14 residues long. V shed 5 bases and J 4 bases; nucleotides not matched to a gene: 5. The CDR3 sequence: CASSLTSGVYEQYF. The CDR3 DNA is TGTGCCAGCAGCCTTACTAGCGGGGTTTACGAGCAGTACTTC.

The V and J genes are TRBV28 and TRBJ2-1; the D is unclear. CDR3 length: 15 amino acids. The germline CDR1 and CDR2 sequences are MDHEN and SYDVKM. Between the trimmed V and J ends, which lost 3 bases and 0 bases, there was a span of 9 bases. CDR3 protein: CASSFPRSSYNEQFF. The CDR3 nucleotides read TGTGCCAGCAGTTTCCCTAGGAGCTCCTACAATGAGCAGTTCTTC.

V and J are TRBV9 and TRBJ1-4; D call uncertain. This CDR3 has 15 amino acids. Germline V gene sequence: CDR1 SGDLS, CDR2 YYNGEE. Trimming removed 3 bases at V and 0 bases at J, with 9 bases between. Here the CDR3 reads CASSAGGATNEKLFF. CDR3 coding DNA: TGTGCCAGCAGCGCCGGCGGTGCAACTAATGAAAAACTGTTTTTT. The full variable domain, in which reference TRBV9 and TRBJ1-4 provide the parts outside the CDR3, is DSGVTQTPKHLITATGQRVTLRCSPRSGDLSVYWYQQSLDQGLQFLIQYYNGEERAKGNILERFSAQQFPDLHSELNLSSLELGDSALYFCASSAGGATNEKLFFGSGTQLSVL.